The sequence of this TCR beta chain was determined in a study of T cells after yellow fever vaccination. Looking at the study overall: With SMART-Seq v4 Ultra Low Input, the fractions containing low cell numbers were prepared.

This CDR3 contains 15 residues. After removal of 0 bases from V and 3 bases from J, the junction contained 5 bases not matched to a gene. Germline V gene lookup returns CDR1 SGHRS and CDR2 YFSETQ. With respect to this clonotype: The target antigen is unknown.

Study-wide results and limits: Sorted repertoires could include abundant contaminating clonotypes from bulk cells. Overlap between CD4 and CD8 compartments was detected for a small share of clonotypes. The booster response re-showed most primary clones: over 95% CD4, 88% CD8.

One entry per CDR3 protein, called by TCRdb with MiXCR from the 5' RACE reads. Of a few hundred thousand distinct CDR3 sequences listed, 11% are singletons. This sequence joins TRBV5-1 and TRBJ2-7, with TRBD2 identical over 8 bases. Sequences were derived from PBMCs, sampled on the day of the first yellow fever vaccination. The source is a man between 18 and 29 years old who received the YFV17D yellow fever vaccine. DNA for the CDR3: TGCGCCAGCAGCTTGGAGGCTAGCGGGTTCTACGAGCAGTACTTC. Protein: CASSLEASGFYEQYF.